This T cell receptor (beta chain) was captured in a study of neurological immune-mediated disorders. This clonotype has a count of ten or more. 5'RACE with 10-nucleotide random UMIs produced the cDNA. MiXCR was run by TCRdb on the 5' RACE reads, yielding one entry per CDR3 protein. The data show just under 45,000 distinct CDR3 sequences, around a fifth seen once. V shed 7 bases, J shed 3 bases, and the junction held 11 bases outside the gene matches. The CDR3 contains 15 residues. CDR1 is DFQATT and CDR2 is SNEGSKA in the germline V gene (reference sequence). Noted time point: technical triplicate 3. The unsorted libraries had their origin in 2 million PBMCs stored at -80 C.

V is TRBV20-1 and J is TRBJ2-4; TRBD2 matches at 8 bases. The TCR comes from a man between 60 and 75 years old with HTLV-1-associated myelopathy (HAM/TSP). The source material was PBMCs. For the CDR3, the DNA is TGCAGTGTTCAGCGAGCGGGAGAGGGCAAAAACATTCAGTACTTC. The encoded protein is CSVQRAGEGKNIQYF.